The 17 T cell receptor beta chains below were found in one sample sequenced in a study of cytomegalovirus exposure and HLA in healthy donors. The PCR employed 60 Vbeta primers together with 13 Jbeta primers. Assay: immunoSEQ multiplex PCR; the TCRdb copy retains only in-frame clones and omits some. In the table there are under 200,000 clones, just under 80% of which are singletons. The source material was PBMCs. Receptors were obtained from a woman younger than 45 in good health and CMV-seropositive.

This clone was picked up a small number of times. This chain joins TRBV27 and TRBJ2-1, with 11 bases aligning to TRBD2. With V trimmed by 6 bases and J by 9 bases, 7 bases remained unmatched. Germline V gives CDR1 MNHEY, CDR2 SMNVEV (reference sequence). The CDR3 spans 14 residues. CDR3 nucleotide sequence: TGTGCCAGCAGAGTAGCGGGAGGGGGGAGTGAGCAGTTCTTC. Encoded protein: CASRVAGGGSEQFF.

J is TRBJ1-5 and V is TRBV19; possible D gene TRBD1, 6 bases. V lost 6 bases, J lost 7 bases, and 16 bases lay in between. The CDR3 spans 14 residues. Germline V lookup: CDR1 LNHDA, CDR2 SQIVND (reference sequence). The DNA of the CDR3 is TGTGCCAGTAGCACCAGAGGGGGACGGCAGCCCCAGCATTTT. Translating gives CASSTRGGRQPQHF.

The CDR3 bases are TGCGCCAGCAGCCAAGATCTGGCGGGGATCTATGGCTACACCTTC. As protein: CASSQDLAGIYGYTF. The J gene is TRBJ1-2, the V gene TRBV4-1; D remains unclear. This CDR3 is built from 15 residues. The germline CDR1 and CDR2 sequences are MGHRA and YSYEKL. V was clipped by 0 bases and J by 4 bases, with 12 bases between them.

CDR3 region: CASNVLQGTGELFF. The CDR3 bases are TGTGCCAGCAACGTCCTACAGGGGACCGGGGAGCTGTTTTTT. V gene TRBV7-2 combines with J gene TRBJ2-2, with 7 bases that match TRBD1. The V gene end was trimmed by 7 bases and the J gene end by 5 bases; junction bases not matched to a gene: 7. Germline assignment: CDR1 SGHTA and CDR2 FQGNSA. The CDR3 is 14 residues long.

J is TRBJ1-2 and V is TRBV19, with D perhaps TRBD1 (6 bases). The CDR3 is made up of 13 amino acids. From germline, CDR1 is LNHDA and CDR2 SQIVND (reference sequence). Trimming cost V 7 bases and J 4 bases, with 13 bases left between them. The CDR3 DNA follows: TGTGCCAGTATCGCCCAGGGGACCTATGGCTACACCTTC. This gives the protein CASIAQGTYGYTF. Full variable domain (rest looked up from reference TRBV19 and TRBJ1-2): DGGITQSPKYLFRKEGQNVTLSCEQNLNHDAMYWYRQDPGQGLRLIYYSQIVNDFQKGDIAEGYSVSREKKESFPLTVTSAQKNPTAFYLCASIAQGTYGYTFGSGTRLTVV.

This clone came up a few times. This chain joins TRBV7-9 and TRBJ2-2; D perhaps matches TRBD2 (6 bases). V was clipped by 11 bases and J by 1 base, with 17 bases between them. The CDR3 spans 15 residues. Germline V gives CDR1 SEHNR, CDR2 FQNEAQ (reference sequence). The CDR3 nucleotides are TGTGCCGGACGGGAGTTAGCGGAGAACACCGGGGAGCTGTTTTTT. Translated: CAGRELAENTGELFF.

This clone was seen a handful of times. The rearrangement joins TRBV19 to TRBJ1-1, with D unclear. Germline lookup yields CDR1 LNHDA and CDR2 SQIVND (reference sequence). The CDR3 has 15 amino acids. The V end was cut by 5 bases, the J end by 1 base, with 14 bases between. CDR3 amino acids: CASSFLLTGNTEAFF. The CDR3 coding sequence is TGTGCCAGTAGTTTTCTGCTGACGGGGAACACTGAAGCTTTCTTT.

The chain employs TRBV29-1 and TRBJ1-2; D remains unclear. V was pared by 4 bases and J by 8 bases, with 11 bases between. The CDR3 runs to 11 residues. Germline V lookup: CDR1 SQVTM, CDR2 ANQGSEA. CDR3 coding DNA: TGCAGCGTTGCTTCGGGGTCCGGCTACACCTTC. Its translation: CSVASGSGYTF.

V usage is TRBV13 and J usage is TRBJ2-3, with 10 bases aligning to TRBD1. V shed 2 bases, J shed 2 bases, and the junction held 10 bases outside the gene matches. The CDR3 is made up of 18 amino acids. Germline CDR1 is PRHDT and CDR2 is FYEKMQ (reference sequence). CDR3 nucleotide sequence: TGTGCCAGCAGCTTACGGACAGGGGGGTTTGTCGCCACAGATACGCAGTATTTT. The encoded protein is CASSLRTGGFVATDTQYF.

The rearrangement uses TRBV10-1 and TRBJ2-2, with no clear D. Germline CDR1 WNHNN, CDR2 SYGVQD (reference sequence). The CDR3 runs to 15 residues. V lost 4 bases, J lost 2 bases, and 11 bases lay in between. CDR3 bases: TGCGCCAGCAGTGGGCCCCAAAGTAACACCGGGGAGCTGTTTTTT. Translation: CASSGPQSNTGELFF.

This clone was seen only once. The rearrangement uses TRBV5-1 and TRBJ2-2; 7 positions agree with TRBD2. The CDR3 sequence is 20 residues long. V shed 3 bases, J shed 8 bases, and the junction held 25 bases outside the gene matches. Germline assignment: CDR1 SGHRS and CDR2 YFSETQ. The CDR3 reads CASSSQGLSSTQLRLGELFF. The CDR3, as DNA: TGCGCCAGCAGCTCCCAGGGACTATCAAGTACACAACTCCGACTGGGGGAGCTGTTTTTT.

This rearrangement joins TRBV5-1 to TRBJ1-1, with D possibly being TRBD1 (5 bases). Trimming pared 3 bases from V and 1 base from J, leaving 13 bases between. The germline V gene encodes CDR1 SGHRS and CDR2 YFSETQ. CDR3 size: 15 residues. For the CDR3, the DNA is TGCGCCAGCAGCTACAGCAGGGAAGGGAACACTGAAGCTTTCTTT. Translating gives CASSYSREGNTEAFF.

This clone appeared a single time. The chain is built from TRBV19 and TRBJ1-2; 9 positions match TRBD1. This CDR3 is 17 amino acids long. V shed 7 bases, J shed 4 bases, and the junction held 16 bases outside the gene matches. Germline-derived CDR1 and CDR2 are LNHDA and SQIVND (reference sequence). CDR3 sequence: CASTSRRGQGTSYGYTF. The CDR3 nucleotides are TGTGCCAGTACCTCTAGGCGGGGACAGGGAACAAGCTATGGCTACACCTTC.

The rearrangement joins TRBV10-3 to TRBJ1-4, with 9 bases lining up with TRBD1. This CDR3 is built from 15 residues. V lost 2 bases and J lost 5; bases outside the gene matches: 3. Germline-derived CDR1 and CDR2 are ENHRY and SYGVKD. The CDR3 spells CAISEDRGGNEKLFF. The CDR3 region has the DNA TGTGCCATCAGTGAGGACAGGGGGGGGAATGAAAAACTGTTTTTT.

Comments on this clone: Other DNA sequences in the sample encode the same CDR3. The gene calls are TRBV7-2 and TRBJ2-7; D remains unclear. Germline assignment: CDR1 SGHTA and CDR2 FQGNSA. There are 12 residues in the CDR3. V was pared by 2 bases and J by 1 base, with 3 bases between. The chain's CDR3 is CASSLSSYEQYF. The CDR3, as DNA: TGTGCCAGCAGCTTATCTTCCTACGAGCAGTACTTC.

The chain links TRBV2 to TRBJ2-5; TRBD2 is a possible D gene (6 bases). Germline V gene data show CDR1 as SNHLY and CDR2 as FYNNEI. This CDR3 has 13 residues. V was clipped by 10 bases and J by 3 bases, with 15 bases between them. This CDR3 is CATLRDSEETQYF. The CDR3 DNA follows: TGTGCCACTTTACGGGACTCCGAAGAGACCCAGTACTTC.

This chain joins TRBV5-1 and TRBJ2-7, with TRBD1 identical over 11 bases. The CDR3 covers 14 residues. V was clipped by 4 bases and J by 2 bases; unmatched bases: 2. In germline, CDR1 is SGHRS, CDR2 YFSETQ. CDR3 DNA: TGCGCCAGCAGCGGGGGACAGGGGGCCTACGAGCAGTACTTC. Translated: CASSGGQGAYEQYF.